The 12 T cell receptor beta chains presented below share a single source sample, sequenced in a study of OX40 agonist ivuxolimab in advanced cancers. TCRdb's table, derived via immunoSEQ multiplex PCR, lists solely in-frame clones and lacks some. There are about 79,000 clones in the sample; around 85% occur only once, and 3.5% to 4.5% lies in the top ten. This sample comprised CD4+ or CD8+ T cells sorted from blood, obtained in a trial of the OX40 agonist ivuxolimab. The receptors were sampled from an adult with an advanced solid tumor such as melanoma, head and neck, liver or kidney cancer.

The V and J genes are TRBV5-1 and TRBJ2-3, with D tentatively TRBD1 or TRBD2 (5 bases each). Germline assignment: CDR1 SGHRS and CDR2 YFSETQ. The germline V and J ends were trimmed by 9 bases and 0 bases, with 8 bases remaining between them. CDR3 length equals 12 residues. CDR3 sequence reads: CATGASTDTQYF. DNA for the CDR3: TGCGCCACCGGGGCTAGCACAGATACGCAGTATTTT.

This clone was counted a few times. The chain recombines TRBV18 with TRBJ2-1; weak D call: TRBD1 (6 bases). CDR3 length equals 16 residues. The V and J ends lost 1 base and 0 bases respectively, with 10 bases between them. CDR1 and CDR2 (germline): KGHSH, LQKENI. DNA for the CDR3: TGTGCCAGCTCACCACAGGACAGTCCCTCCTACAATGAGCAGTTCTTC. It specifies CASSPQDSPSYNEQFF.

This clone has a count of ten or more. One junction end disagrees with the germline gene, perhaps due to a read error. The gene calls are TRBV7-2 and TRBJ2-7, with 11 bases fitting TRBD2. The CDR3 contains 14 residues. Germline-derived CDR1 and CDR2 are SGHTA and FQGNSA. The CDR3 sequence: CASSLAGGSNEQYF. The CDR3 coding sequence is TGTGCCAGCAGTCTAGCGGGAGGCTCCAACGAGCAGTACTTC.

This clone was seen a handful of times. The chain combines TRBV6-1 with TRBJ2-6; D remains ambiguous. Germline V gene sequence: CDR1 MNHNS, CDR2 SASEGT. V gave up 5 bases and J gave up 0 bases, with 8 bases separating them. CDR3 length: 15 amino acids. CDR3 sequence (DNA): TGTGCCAGCAGTATACAGAGCTCTGGGGCCAACGTCCTGACTTTC. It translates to CASSIQSSGANVLTF.

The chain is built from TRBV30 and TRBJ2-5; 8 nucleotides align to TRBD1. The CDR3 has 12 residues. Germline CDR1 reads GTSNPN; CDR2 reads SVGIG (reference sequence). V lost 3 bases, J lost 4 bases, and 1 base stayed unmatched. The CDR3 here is CAWSRGLETQYF. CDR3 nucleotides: TGTGCCTGGAGCAGGGGGCTAGAGACCCAGTACTTC.

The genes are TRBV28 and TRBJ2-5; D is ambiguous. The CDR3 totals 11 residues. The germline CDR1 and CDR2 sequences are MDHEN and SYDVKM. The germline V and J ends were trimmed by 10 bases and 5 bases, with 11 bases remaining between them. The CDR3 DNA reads TGTGCCACCCTCAGCGCGGAGACCCAGTACTTC. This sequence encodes CATLSAETQYF. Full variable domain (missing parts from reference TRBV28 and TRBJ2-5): DVKVTQSSRYLVKRTGEKVFLECVQDMDHENMFWYRQDPGLGLRLIYFSYDVKMKEKGDIPEGYSVSREKKERFSLILESASTNQTSMYLCATLSAETQYFGPGTRLLVL.

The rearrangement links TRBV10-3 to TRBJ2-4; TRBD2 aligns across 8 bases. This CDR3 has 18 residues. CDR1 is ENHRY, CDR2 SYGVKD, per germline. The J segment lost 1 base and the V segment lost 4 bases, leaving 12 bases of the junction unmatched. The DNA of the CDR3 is TGTGCCATCAGTGGTCCCGGGGGTCGGGGGGGGGCCAAAAACATTCAGTACTTC. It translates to CAISGPGGRGGAKNIQYF.

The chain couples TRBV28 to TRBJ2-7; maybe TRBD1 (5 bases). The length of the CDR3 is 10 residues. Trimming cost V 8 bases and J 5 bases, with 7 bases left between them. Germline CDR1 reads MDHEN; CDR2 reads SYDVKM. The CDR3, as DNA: TGTGCCAGCCAGGGCCACGAGCAGTACTTC. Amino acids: CASQGHEQYF.

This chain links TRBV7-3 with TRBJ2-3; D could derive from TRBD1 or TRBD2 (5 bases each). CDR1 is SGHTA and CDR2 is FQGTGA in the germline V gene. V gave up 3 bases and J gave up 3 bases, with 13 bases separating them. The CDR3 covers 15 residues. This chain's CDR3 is CASSLGVLRTDTQYF. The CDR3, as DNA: TGTGCCAGCAGCTTGGGGGTTCTGCGGACAGATACGCAGTATTTT.

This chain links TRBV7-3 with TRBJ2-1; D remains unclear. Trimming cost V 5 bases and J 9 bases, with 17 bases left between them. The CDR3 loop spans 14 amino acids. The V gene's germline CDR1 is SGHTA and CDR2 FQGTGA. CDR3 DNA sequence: TGTGCCAGCAGCCATCTAGGAGAAGTGGGTGAGCAGTTCTTC. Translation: CASSHLGEVGEQFF.

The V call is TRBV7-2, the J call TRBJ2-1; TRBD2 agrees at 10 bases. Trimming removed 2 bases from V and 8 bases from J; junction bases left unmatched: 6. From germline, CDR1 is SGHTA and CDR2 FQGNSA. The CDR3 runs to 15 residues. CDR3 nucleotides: TGTGCCAGCAGCTTATCTAGCGGGAGTGACTATGAGCAGTTCTTC. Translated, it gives CASSLSSGSDYEQFF.

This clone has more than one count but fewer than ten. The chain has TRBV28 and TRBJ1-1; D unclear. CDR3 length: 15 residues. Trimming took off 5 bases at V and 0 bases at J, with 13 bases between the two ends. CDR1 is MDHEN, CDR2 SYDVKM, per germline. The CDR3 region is CASSPTGRVNTEAFF. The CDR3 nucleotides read TGTGCCAGCAGTCCTACTGGACGGGTGAACACTGAAGCTTTCTTT.